This paragraph reports one T cell receptor (beta chain). Its antigen is not identified. The CDR3 is made up of 17 amino acids. Looked up from germline, CDR1 is SNHLY and CDR2 is FYNNEI. Between the trimmed V and J ends, which lost 5 bases and 0 bases, there was a span of 16 bases. This sample was included in a study of early T cells in non-severe SARS-CoV-2 infection. About the research overall: The chains were unpaired, and the sequenced material was bulk RNA from unsorted whole blood. Study-wide points: Reliance on VDJdb matching favored anti-spike CD8 responses; private and CD4 specificities were missed.

Each cDNA molecule carried a unique molecular identifier. TCRdb reprocessed the 5' RACE reads via MiXCR and lists one record per CDR3 protein. The sample records about 62,000 distinct CDR3 sequences, about 9.3% being singletons. This sequence was found in an adult who was a healthcare worker with PCR-confirmed SARS-CoV-2 infection or an uninfected control (not recorded which). The specimen was whole blood. This chain joins TRBV2 and TRBJ1-4; D might be TRBD1 (6 bases). For the CDR3, the DNA is TGTGCCAGCAGTCTTACACCCAACAGGGCAACTAATGAAAAACTGTTTTTT. Protein product: CASSLTPNRATNEKLFF.